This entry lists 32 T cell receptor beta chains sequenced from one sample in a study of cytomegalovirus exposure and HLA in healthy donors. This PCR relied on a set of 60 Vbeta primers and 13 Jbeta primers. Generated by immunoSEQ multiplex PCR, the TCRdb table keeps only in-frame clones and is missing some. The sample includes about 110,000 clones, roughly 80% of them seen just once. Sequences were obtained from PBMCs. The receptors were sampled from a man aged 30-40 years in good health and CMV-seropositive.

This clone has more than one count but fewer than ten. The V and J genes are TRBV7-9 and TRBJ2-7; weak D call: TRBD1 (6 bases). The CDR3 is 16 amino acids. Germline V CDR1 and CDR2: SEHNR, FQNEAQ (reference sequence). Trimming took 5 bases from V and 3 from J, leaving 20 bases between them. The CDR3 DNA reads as TGTGCCAGCAGCCCACTTATGTTAGGACAGAACTACGAGCAGTACTTC. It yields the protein CASSPLMLGQNYEQYF. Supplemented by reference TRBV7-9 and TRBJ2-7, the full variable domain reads DTGVSQNPRHKITKRGQNVTFRCDPISEHNRLYWYRQTLGQGPEFLTYFQNEAQLEKSRLLSDRFSAERPKGSFSTLEIQRTEQGDSAMYLCASSPLMLGQNYEQYFGPGTRLTVT.

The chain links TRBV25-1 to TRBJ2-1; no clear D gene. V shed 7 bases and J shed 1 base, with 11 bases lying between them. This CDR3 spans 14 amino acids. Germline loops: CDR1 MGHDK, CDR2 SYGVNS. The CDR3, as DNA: TGTGCCAGCAAGTTTGCAGATTCCTACAATGAGCAGTTCTTC. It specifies CASKFADSYNEQFF.

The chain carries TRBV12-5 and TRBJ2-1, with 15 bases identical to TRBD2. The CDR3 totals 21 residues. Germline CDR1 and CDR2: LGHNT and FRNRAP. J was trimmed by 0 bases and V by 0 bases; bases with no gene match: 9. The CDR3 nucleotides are TGTGCTAGTGGTTTGGTCCCGGGACTAGCGGGGGGACCCAGCTCCTACAATGAGCAGTTCTTC. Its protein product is CASGLVPGLAGGPSSYNEQFF.

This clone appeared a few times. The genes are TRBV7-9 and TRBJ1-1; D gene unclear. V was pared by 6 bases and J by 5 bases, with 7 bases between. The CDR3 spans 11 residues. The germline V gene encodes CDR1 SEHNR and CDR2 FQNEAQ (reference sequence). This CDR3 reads CASRSVTEAFF. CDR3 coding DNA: TGTGCCAGCAGGTCGGTAACTGAAGCTTTCTTT.

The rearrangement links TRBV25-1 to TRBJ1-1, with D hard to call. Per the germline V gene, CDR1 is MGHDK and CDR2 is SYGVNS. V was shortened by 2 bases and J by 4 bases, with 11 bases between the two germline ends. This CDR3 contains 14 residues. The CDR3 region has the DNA TGTGCCAGCAGTGAAACCCGGCGGGGCACTGAAGCTTTCTTT. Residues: CASSETRRGTEAFF.

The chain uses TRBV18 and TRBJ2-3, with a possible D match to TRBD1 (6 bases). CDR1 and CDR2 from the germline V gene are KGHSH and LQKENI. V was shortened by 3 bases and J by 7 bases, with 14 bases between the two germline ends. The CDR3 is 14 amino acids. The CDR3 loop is CASSPPTGTNTQYF. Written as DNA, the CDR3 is TGTGCCAGCTCACCTCCTACAGGGACAAATACGCAGTATTTT. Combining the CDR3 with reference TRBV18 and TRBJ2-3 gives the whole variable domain NAGVMQNPRHLVRRRGQEARLRCSPMKGHSHVYWYRQLPEEGLKFMVYLQKENIIDESGMPKERFSAEFPKEGPSILRIQQVVRGDSAAYFCASSPPTGTNTQYFGPGTRLTVL.

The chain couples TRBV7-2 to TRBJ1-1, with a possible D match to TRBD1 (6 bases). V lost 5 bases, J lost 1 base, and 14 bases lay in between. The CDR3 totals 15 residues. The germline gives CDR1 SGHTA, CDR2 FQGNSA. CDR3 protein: CASSLLGGANTEAFF. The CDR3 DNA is TGTGCCAGCAGCCTCCTCGGGGGGGCGAACACTGAAGCTTTCTTT.

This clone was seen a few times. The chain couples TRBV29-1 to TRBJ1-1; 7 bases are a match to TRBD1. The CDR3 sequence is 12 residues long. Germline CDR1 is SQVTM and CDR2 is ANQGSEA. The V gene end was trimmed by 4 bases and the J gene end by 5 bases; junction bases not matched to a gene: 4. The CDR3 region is CSVGRGSTEAFF. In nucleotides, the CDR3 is TGCAGCGTTGGCAGGGGGTCAACTGAAGCTTTCTTT.

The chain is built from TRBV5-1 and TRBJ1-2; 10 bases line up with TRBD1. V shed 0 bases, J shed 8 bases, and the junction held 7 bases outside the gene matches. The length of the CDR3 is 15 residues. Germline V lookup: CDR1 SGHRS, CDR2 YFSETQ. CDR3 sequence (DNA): TGCGCCAGCAGCTTGGAGGACAGGGGGTTTGGGGGCTACACCTTC. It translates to CASSLEDRGFGGYTF.

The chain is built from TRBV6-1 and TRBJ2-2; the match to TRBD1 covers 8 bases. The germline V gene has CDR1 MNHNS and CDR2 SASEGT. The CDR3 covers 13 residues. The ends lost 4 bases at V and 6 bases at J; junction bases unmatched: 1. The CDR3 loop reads CASSGQGPGELFF. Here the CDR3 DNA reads TGTGCCAGCAGTGGACAGGGGCCCGGGGAGCTGTTTTTT.

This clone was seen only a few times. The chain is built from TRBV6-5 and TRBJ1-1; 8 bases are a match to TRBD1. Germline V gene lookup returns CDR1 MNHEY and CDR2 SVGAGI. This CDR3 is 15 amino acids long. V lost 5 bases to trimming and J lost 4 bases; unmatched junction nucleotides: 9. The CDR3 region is CASSAPAGGITEAFF. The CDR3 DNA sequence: TGTGCCAGCAGTGCCCCTGCAGGGGGCATCACTGAAGCTTTCTTT.

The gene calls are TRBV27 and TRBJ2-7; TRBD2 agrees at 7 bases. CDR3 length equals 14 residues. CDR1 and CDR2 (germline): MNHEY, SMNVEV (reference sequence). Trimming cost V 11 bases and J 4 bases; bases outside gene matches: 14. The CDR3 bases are TGTGCCGGGCGGAGGGGAGGGAGGCAATACGAGCAGTACTTC. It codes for CAGRRGGRQYEQYF.

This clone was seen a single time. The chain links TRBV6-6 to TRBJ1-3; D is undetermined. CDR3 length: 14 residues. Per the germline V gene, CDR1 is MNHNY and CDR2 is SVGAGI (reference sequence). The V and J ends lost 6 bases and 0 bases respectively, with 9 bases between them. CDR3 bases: TGTGCCAGCAGCACAGCTACCTCTGGAAACACCATATATTTT. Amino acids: CASSTATSGNTIYF.

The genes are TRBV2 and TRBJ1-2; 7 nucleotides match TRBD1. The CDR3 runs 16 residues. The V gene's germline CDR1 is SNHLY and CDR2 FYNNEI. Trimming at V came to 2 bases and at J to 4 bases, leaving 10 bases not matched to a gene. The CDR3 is CASSEWAGGSSYGYTF. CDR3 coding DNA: TGTGCCAGCAGTGAATGGGCAGGGGGTTCTAGCTATGGCTACACCTTC.

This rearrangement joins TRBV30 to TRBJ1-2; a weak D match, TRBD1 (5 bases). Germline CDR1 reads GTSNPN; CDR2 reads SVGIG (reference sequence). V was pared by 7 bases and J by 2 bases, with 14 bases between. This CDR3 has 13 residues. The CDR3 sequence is CASRGTSNYGYTF. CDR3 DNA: TGTGCCTCCCGCGGGACGTCGAACTATGGCTACACCTTC.

DNA for the CDR3: TGTGCCAGCTCTGGACTAGCGGGGCAAAATGAGCAGTTCTTC. It specifies CASSGLAGQNEQFF. This chain connects TRBV18 to TRBJ2-1; TRBD2 aligns across 12 bases. The CDR3 runs 14 residues. From germline, CDR1 is KGHSH and CDR2 LQKENI. J lost 7 bases, V lost 6 bases, and 4 bases had no gene match.

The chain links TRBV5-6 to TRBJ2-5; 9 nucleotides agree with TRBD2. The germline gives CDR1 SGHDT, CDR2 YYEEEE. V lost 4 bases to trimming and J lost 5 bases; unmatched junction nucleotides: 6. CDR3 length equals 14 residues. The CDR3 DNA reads TGTGCCAGCAGCGTGCGGGGGGGTGACGAGACCCAGTACTTC. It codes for CASSVRGGDETQYF. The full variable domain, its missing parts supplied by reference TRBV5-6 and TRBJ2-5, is DAGVTQSPTHLIKTRGQQVTLRCSPKSGHDTVSWYQQALGQGPQFIFQYYEEEERQRGNFPDRFSGHQFPNYSSELNVNALLLGDSALYLCASSVRGGDETQYFGPGTRLLVL.

This chain's CDR3 is CASSGQGGSEAFF. The CDR3 DNA is TGTGCCAGCAGCGGACAGGGCGGGTCAGAAGCTTTCTTT. This chain uses TRBV2 with TRBJ1-1, with 8 bases aligning to TRBD1. Germline V gene data show CDR1 as SNHLY and CDR2 as FYNNEI. The junction had 8 bases not matched to a gene; V was cut back by 6 bases and J by 8 bases. CDR3 size: 13 residues.

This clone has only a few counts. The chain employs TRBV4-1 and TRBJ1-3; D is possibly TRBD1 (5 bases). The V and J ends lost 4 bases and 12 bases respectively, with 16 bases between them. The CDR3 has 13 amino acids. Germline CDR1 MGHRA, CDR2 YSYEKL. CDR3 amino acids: CASSPTRGTGIYF. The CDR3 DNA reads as TGCGCCAGCAGCCCAACGCGGGGGACGGGCATATATTTT.

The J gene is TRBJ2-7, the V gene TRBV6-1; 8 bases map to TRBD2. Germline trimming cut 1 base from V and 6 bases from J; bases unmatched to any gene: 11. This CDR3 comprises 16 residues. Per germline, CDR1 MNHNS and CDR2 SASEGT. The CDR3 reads CASSEDMTGGLREQYF. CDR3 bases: TGTGCCAGCAGTGAAGATATGACGGGAGGGTTACGCGAGCAGTACTTC.

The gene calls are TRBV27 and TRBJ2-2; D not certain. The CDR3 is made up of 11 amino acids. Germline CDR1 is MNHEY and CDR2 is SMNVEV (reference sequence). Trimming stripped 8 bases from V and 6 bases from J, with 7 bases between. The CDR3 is CASQEAGELFF. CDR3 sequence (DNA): TGTGCCAGCCAAGAGGCCGGGGAGCTGTTTTTT.

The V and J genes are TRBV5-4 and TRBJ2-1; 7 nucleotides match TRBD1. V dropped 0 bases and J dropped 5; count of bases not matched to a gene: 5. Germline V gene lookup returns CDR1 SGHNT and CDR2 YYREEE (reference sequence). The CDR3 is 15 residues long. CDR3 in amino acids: CASSLGGGPHNEQFF. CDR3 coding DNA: TGTGCCAGCAGCTTGGGAGGGGGCCCACACAATGAGCAGTTCTTC.

CDR3 amino acids: CASSDRAETASGNTIYF. CDR3 DNA: TGTGCCAGCAGTGACAGGGCCGAAACTGCCTCTGGAAACACCATATATTTT. This chain uses TRBV2 with TRBJ1-3, with a tentative D call TRBD1 (5 bases). This CDR3 region has 17 residues. Per germline, CDR1 SNHLY and CDR2 FYNNEI. V shed 3 bases and J shed 0 bases, with 15 bases lying between them.

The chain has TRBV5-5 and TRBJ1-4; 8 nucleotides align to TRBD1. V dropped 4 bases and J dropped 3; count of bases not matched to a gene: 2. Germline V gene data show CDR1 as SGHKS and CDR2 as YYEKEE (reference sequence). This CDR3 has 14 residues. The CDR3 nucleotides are TGTGCCAGCAGCCGACAGGGGCCTAATGAAAAACTGTTTTTT. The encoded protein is CASSRQGPNEKLFF.

CDR3 in DNA: TGCGCCAGCAGCTTTGGGATTTCCAGGGGAACCGGGGAGCTGTTTTTT. This gives the protein CASSFGISRGTGELFF. V gene TRBV5-1 combines with J gene TRBJ2-2, with a weak D call TRBD1 (6 bases). The CDR3 consists of 16 residues. Trimming removed 2 bases at V and 5 bases at J, with 16 bases between. Looked up from germline, CDR1 is SGHRS and CDR2 is YFSETQ.

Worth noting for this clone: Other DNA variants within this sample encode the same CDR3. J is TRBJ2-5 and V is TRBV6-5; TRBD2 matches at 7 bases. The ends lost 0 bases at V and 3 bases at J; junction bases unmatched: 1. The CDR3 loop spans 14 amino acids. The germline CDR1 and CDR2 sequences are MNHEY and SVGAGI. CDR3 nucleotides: TGTGCCAGCAGTTACTCGGCGGGGGAAGAGACCCAGTACTTC. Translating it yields CASSYSAGEETQYF.

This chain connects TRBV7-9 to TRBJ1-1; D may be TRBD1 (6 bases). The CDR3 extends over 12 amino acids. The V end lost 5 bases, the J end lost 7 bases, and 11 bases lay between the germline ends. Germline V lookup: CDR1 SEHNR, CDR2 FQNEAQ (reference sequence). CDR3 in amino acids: CASSAEQGEAFF. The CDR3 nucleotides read TGTGCCAGCAGCGCCGAACAGGGTGAAGCTTTCTTT.

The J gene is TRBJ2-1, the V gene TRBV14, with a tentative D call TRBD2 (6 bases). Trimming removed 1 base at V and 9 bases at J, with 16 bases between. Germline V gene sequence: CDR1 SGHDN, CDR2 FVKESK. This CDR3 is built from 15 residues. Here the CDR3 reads CASSQVAGPGGEQFF. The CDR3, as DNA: TGTGCCAGCAGCCAAGTCGCGGGGCCCGGTGGTGAGCAGTTCTTC.

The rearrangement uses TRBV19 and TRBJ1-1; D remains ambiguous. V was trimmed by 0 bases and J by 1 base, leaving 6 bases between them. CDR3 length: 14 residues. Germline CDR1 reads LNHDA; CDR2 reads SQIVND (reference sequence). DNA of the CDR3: TGTGCCAGTAGTATAGATCTTTGGAACACTGAAGCTTTCTTT. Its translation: CASSIDLWNTEAFF.

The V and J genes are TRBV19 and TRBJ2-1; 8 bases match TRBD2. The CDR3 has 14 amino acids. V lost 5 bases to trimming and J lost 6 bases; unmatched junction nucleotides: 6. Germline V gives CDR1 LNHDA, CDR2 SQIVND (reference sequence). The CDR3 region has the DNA TGTGCCAGTAGTCGGGCTAGCGGGCCCAATGAGCAGTTCTTC. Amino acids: CASSRASGPNEQFF.

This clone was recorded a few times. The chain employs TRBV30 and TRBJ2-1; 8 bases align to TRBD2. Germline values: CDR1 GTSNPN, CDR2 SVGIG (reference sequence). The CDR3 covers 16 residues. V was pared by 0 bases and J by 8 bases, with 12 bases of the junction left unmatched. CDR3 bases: TGTGCCTGGAGTGTACATGCGGCGGGGGGCCCGGATGAGCAGTTCTTC. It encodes CAWSVHAAGGPDEQFF.

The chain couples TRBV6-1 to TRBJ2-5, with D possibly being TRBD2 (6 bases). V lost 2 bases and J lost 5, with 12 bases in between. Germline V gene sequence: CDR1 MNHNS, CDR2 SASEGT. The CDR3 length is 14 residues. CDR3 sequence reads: CASSELSGGETQYF. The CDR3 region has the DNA TGTGCCAGCAGTGAATTAAGTGGGGGGGAGACCCAGTACTTC.